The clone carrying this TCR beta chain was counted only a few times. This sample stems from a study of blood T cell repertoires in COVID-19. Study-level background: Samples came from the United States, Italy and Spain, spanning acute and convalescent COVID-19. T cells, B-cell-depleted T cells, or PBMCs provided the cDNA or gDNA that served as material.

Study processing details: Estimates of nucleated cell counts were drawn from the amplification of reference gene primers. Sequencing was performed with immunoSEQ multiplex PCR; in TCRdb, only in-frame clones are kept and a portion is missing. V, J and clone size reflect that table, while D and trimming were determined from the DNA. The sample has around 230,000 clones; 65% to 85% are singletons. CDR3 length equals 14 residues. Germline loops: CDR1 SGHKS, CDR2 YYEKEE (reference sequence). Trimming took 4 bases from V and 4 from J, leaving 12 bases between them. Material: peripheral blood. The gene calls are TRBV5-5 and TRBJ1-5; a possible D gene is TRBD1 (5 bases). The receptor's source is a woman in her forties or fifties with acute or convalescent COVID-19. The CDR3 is CASSTREGNQPQHF. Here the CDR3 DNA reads TGTGCCAGCAGCACCAGGGAAGGGAATCAGCCCCAGCATTTT. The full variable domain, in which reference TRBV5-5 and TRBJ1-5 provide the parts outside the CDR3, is DAGVTQSPTHLIKTRGQQVTLRCSPISGHKSVSWYQQVLGQGPQFIFQYYEKEERGRGNFPDRFSARQFPNYSSELNVNALLLGDSALYLCASSTREGNQPQHFGDGTRLSIL.